This T cell receptor (beta chain) was documented in a study of beta chain features in type 1 diabetes. Study at large: Examination spanned roughly 110 million sorted cells from all samples.

A CD45RO/CCR7/CD25/CD127/CD95/CD27 panel sorted naive, central memory, regulatory and stem cell-like memory CD4+ cells. What was sequenced were expressed TCRB transcripts, since all of the isolated RNA had been reverse transcribed. The data were produced by immunoSEQ multiplex PCR, yet TCRdb's version contains in-frame clones alone and is incomplete. This repertoire shows fewer than 300,000 clones, 11% found once; its top ten account for over 0.015%. This clone was picked up one time. What it binds is not known. Study-wide findings and caveats: Shorter TCRB CDR3s, moderately but significantly so, were found in Type 1 diabetes patients in all four CD4+ subsets. TCRB repertoires of naive, central memory and Treg cells appeared more similar among patients than among healthy donors. Lower insertion and higher deletion counts appeared at VDJ junctions in type 1 diabetes patients.

Per germline, CDR1 KGHSH and CDR2 LQKENI. The CDR3 covers 16 residues. J lost 6 bases, V lost 5 bases, and 12 bases had no gene match. The chain couples TRBV18 to TRBJ2-1; 8 bases are shared with TRBD1. What was sequenced was naive CD4+ T cells from blood. The sequence derives from a young man with type 1 diabetes. CDR3 coding DNA: TGTGCCAGCTCATTCAGCCAGGGGGCGATTCGCAATGAGCAGTTCTTC. This gives the protein CASSFSQGAIRNEQFF.